This TCR beta chain was found in a study of cytomegalovirus exposure and HLA in healthy donors. Study-wide results and limits: It emerged from a later analysis that several of the most significant clusters appeared to be linked to common viral pathogens. An analysis that was carried out later associated 16,000 or so TCR beta sequences with HLA alleles at 0.05 false discovery rate.

This PCR relied on a set of 60 Vbeta primers and 13 Jbeta primers. Assay: immunoSEQ multiplex PCR; the TCRdb copy retains only in-frame clones and omits some. This table has roughly 120,000 clones, around 78% appearing once. Details on this clone: As yet, its antigen is unknown.

The CDR3 runs 14 residues. The germline gives CDR1 SNHLY, CDR2 FYNNEI. The trim removed 6 bases at V and 6 bases at J, leaving 7 bases unmatched. The chain has TRBV2 and TRBJ1-5, with 8 bases fitting TRBD1. The source of this sequence is a man in his forties in good health and CMV-seronegative. Material for sequencing was PBMCs. In DNA form, the CDR3 reads TGTGCCAGCAGCCGAGGGACAGGAATTCAGCCCCAGCATTTT. Its protein is CASSRGTGIQPQHF.